This is a list of T cell receptor beta chains from one sample in a study of CD4+ T cells in melanoma. The data were produced by immunoSEQ multiplex PCR, yet TCRdb's version contains in-frame clones alone and is incomplete. The profile shows more than 13,000 clones, approximately 62% of them singletons. The specimen was cells from a culture (not recorded whether cultured in vitro). These receptors all stem from a human donor with melanoma. Each CDR3 is given with its conserved first and last residue. A D gene is named only where the DNA matches it firmly. The size field is filled for only some rows; it gives once, few, many or a size class.

clone_size: -
d_call: -
j_call: TRBJ2-3
v_call: TRBV11-2
cdr3_nt: TGTGCCAGCAGCCTTGGATGGGACACAGATACGCAGTATTTT
cdr3_aa: CASSLGWDTDTQYF

clone_size: -
d_call: -
j_call: TRBJ1-3
v_call: TRBV18
cdr3_nt: TGTGCCAGCTCACCACTTGGAACCGTATCGGGAAACACCATATATTTT
cdr3_aa: CASSPLGTVSGNTIYF

clone_size: -
d_call: -
j_call: TRBJ2-5
v_call: TRBV29-1
cdr3_nt: TGCAGCGTTGAAGCACAGACGGAGACCCAGTACTTC
cdr3_aa: CSVEAQTETQYF

clone_size: few
d_call: TRBD2
j_call: TRBJ2-1
v_call: TRBV9
cdr3_nt: TGTGCCAGCAGCCCCCGGATAGCGGGGGACAATGAGCAGTTCTTC
cdr3_aa: CASSPRIAGDNEQFF

clone_size: -
d_call: TRBD1
j_call: TRBJ2-3
v_call: TRBV12-5
cdr3_nt: TGTGCTAGTGGTTCGGGACAGGGGTTCACAGATACGCAGTATTTT
cdr3_aa: CASGSGQGFTDTQYF

clone_size: -
d_call: -
j_call: TRBJ2-7
v_call: TRBV7-9
cdr3_nt: TGTGCCAGCAGCTTAGTATTGGGTAACGAGCAGTACTTC
cdr3_aa: CASSLVLGNEQYF

clone_size: -
d_call: TRBD1
j_call: TRBJ2-7
v_call: TRBV2
cdr3_nt: TGTGCCACGGCTTACAGGGGGGTCCCCTACGAGCAGTACTTC
cdr3_aa: CATAYRGVPYEQYF

clone_size: -
d_call: TRBD1
j_call: TRBJ2-2
v_call: TRBV5-4
cdr3_nt: TGTGCCAGCAGCACTCCGGACAGGGGGAACACCGGGGAGCTGTTTTTT
cdr3_aa: CASSTPDRGNTGELFF

clone_size: few
d_call: -
j_call: TRBJ2-1
v_call: TRBV2
cdr3_nt: TGTGCCACCACCCGGGGGAACTCCTACAATGAGCAGTTCTTC
cdr3_aa: CATTRGNSYNEQFF

clone_size: -
d_call: TRBD2
j_call: TRBJ2-5
v_call: TRBV12-5
cdr3_nt: TGTGCTAGTGGTTCCCAGGGGCGGGGGGGTCAAGAGACCCAGTACTTC
cdr3_aa: CASGSQGRGGQETQYF

clone_size: -
d_call: TRBD2
j_call: TRBJ2-3
v_call: TRBV14
cdr3_nt: TGTGCCAGCAGCCGCCAGCGGGGTGGCACAGATACGCAGTATTTT
cdr3_aa: CASSRQRGGTDTQYF

clone_size: -
d_call: -
j_call: TRBJ2-7
v_call: TRBV2
cdr3_nt: TGTGCCAGCAGTGTTGAGTCATCCTACGAGCAGTACTTC
cdr3_aa: CASSVESSYEQYF

clone_size: -
d_call: -
j_call: TRBJ1-3
v_call: TRBV11-2
cdr3_nt: TGTGCCAGCAGCTTAGGACTGGGGGCCGGCTCTGGAAACACCATATATTTT
cdr3_aa: CASSLGLGAGSGNTIYF